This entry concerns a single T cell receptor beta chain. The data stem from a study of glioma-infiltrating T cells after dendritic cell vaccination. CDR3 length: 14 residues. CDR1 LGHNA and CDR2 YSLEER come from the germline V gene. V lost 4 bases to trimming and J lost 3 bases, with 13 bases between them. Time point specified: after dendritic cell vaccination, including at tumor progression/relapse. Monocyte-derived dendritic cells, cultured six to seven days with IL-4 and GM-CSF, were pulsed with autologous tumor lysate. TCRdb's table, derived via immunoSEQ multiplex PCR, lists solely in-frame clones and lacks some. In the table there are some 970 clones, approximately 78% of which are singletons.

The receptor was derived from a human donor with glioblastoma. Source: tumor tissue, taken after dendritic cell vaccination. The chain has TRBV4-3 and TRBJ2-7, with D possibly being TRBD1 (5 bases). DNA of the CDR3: TGCGCCAGCAGCCTCGGGTGGGGCTTCTACGAGCAGTACTTC. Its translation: CASSLGWGFYEQYF.